A single sample is the source of the 27 T cell receptor beta chains below, sequenced in a study of T cell responses to AZD1222 COVID-19 vaccine. The table came from immunoSEQ multiplex PCR; TCRdb's copy has only in-frame clones and leaves some out. The sample lists 170,000 or so clones; roughly 93% were seen once. The source material was peripheral blood, sampled on day 0 of AZD1222 vaccination. Receptors were obtained from an adult in good health.

V gene TRBV5-1 combines with J gene TRBJ2-2, with D possibly being TRBD1 (6 bases). Trimming took off 3 bases at V and 4 bases at J, with 13 bases between the two ends. The germline V gene encodes CDR1 SGHRS and CDR2 YFSETQ. This CDR3 is 15 amino acids long. In DNA form, the CDR3 reads TGCGCCAGCAGCTGGGGAACAGGGCTCACCGGGGAGCTGTTTTTT. Its translation is CASSWGTGLTGELFF.

The chain carries TRBV19 and TRBJ1-5, with 8 bases matching TRBD1. J gave up 3 bases and V 5 bases, and 9 bases lay outside the gene matches. The germline V gene has CDR1 LNHDA and CDR2 SQIVND (reference sequence). The CDR3 consists of 16 residues. The CDR3 loop is CASSVDRGRPNQPQHF. DNA of the CDR3: TGTGCCAGTAGTGTTGACAGGGGAAGACCCAATCAGCCCCAGCATTTT.

V usage is TRBV5-4 and J usage is TRBJ2-7, with D unclear. Trimming cost V 4 bases and J 1 base, with 18 bases left between them. The length of the CDR3 is 16 residues. The germline V gene has CDR1 SGHNT and CDR2 YYREEE (reference sequence). The DNA of the CDR3 is TGTGCCAGCAGCCCCCCGGGCGCCGAGACTTCCTACGAGCAGTACTTC. Amino acids: CASSPPGAETSYEQYF.

The chain links TRBV4-1 to TRBJ2-7; 7 nucleotides line up with TRBD1. The germline CDR1 and CDR2 sequences are MGHRA and YSYEKL. V gave up 3 bases and J gave up 6 bases; unmatched junction bases: 11. CDR3 size: 15 residues. The DNA for the CDR3 is TGCGCCAGCAGCCATACCCGGGACAGTGCAGGCGAGCAGTACTTC. Translation gives CASSHTRDSAGEQYF.

The rearrangement links TRBV27 to TRBJ1-1; maybe TRBD1 (5 bases). The CDR3 totals 16 residues. Trimming stripped 3 bases from V and 4 bases from J, with 18 bases between. The germline CDR1 and CDR2 sequences are MNHEY and SMNVEV (reference sequence). CDR3 DNA: TGTGCCAGCAGTTTTCGGTCGCCAGGGTTGGCCACTGAAGCTTTCTTT. Its protein product is CASSFRSPGLATEAFF.

This clone showed up just once. The V call is TRBV2, the J call TRBJ1-5; 11 bases map to TRBD1. Germline V gene lookup returns CDR1 SNHLY and CDR2 FYNNEI. This CDR3 contains 14 residues. Losses at the gene ends were 6 bases for V and 7 bases for J; bases not matched to a gene: 5. The DNA of the CDR3 is TGTGCCAGCAGCCCGGGACAGGGGGAACAGCCCCAGCATTTT. Its protein product is CASSPGQGEQPQHF. Full variable domain (outside the CDR3, taken from reference TRBV2 and TRBJ1-5): EPEVTQTPSHQVTQMGQEVILRCVPISNHLYFYWYRQILGQKVEFLVSFYNNEISEKSEIFDDQFSVERPDGSNFTLKIRSTKLEDSAMYFCASSPGQGEQPQHFGDGTRLSIL.

J is TRBJ2-3 and V is TRBV20-1; 12 bases agree with TRBD2. The germline V gene encodes CDR1 DFQATT and CDR2 SNEGSKA (reference sequence). The CDR3 is made up of 16 amino acids. V gave up 3 bases and J gave up 1 base; unmatched junction bases: 5. For the CDR3, the DNA is TGCAGTGCTAGTGGACTAGCGGGGATTCGCACAGATACGCAGTATTTT. Protein product: CSASGLAGIRTDTQYF.

The J gene is TRBJ2-7, the V gene TRBV29-1; the D gene is possibly TRBD1 (6 bases). The V and J ends lost 2 bases and 3 bases respectively, with 14 bases between them. CDR3 length: 14 residues. CDR1 and CDR2 (germline): SQVTM, ANQGSEA. The CDR3 region has the DNA TGCAGCGTTGAAATCCTGGACAGACACTACGAGCAGTACTTC. Translating gives CSVEILDRHYEQYF.

This clone has a single count. The genes are TRBV5-1 and TRBJ1-5; D unresolved. Germline lookup yields CDR1 SGHRS and CDR2 YFSETQ. V lost 0 bases to trimming and J lost 4 bases, with 11 bases between them. This CDR3 is 15 amino acids long. The CDR3 nucleotides are TGCGCCAGCAGCTTGGGCGGGTTTGGAAATCAGCCCCAGCATTTT. Its protein is CASSLGGFGNQPQHF.

This chain joins TRBV5-1 and TRBJ1-4, with TRBD1 identical over 7 bases. The CDR3 totals 14 residues. Germline CDR1 and CDR2: SGHRS and YFSETQ. Trimming at V came to 3 bases and at J to 7 bases, leaving 6 bases not matched to a gene. The CDR3 coding sequence is TGCGCCAGCAGCTCAGGGACAGCGGTTGAAAAACTGTTTTTT. Protein product: CASSSGTAVEKLFF.

This clone was picked up one time. This chain joins TRBV5-1 and TRBJ1-6, with unresolved D. The CDR3 has 17 amino acids. Germline values: CDR1 SGHRS, CDR2 YFSETQ. V was pared by 1 base and J by 0 bases, with 11 bases between. The CDR3 nucleotides are TGCGCCAGCAGCTTGTTCAGTATTAGCTCCTATAATTCACCCCTCCACTTT. This codes for CASSLFSISSYNSPLHF.

The J gene is TRBJ1-5, the V gene TRBV18, with D tentatively TRBD1 (5 bases). The CDR3 length is 16 residues. Germline CDR1 reads KGHSH; CDR2 reads LQKENI. V gave up 0 bases and J gave up 4 bases, with 13 bases separating them. CDR3 sequence: CASSPPGTRRNQPQHF. The CDR3 nucleotides are TGTGCCAGCTCACCACCTGGGACCCGAAGGAATCAGCCCCAGCATTTT.

CDR3 bases: TGTGCCAGCAGCCGACCCCCGCAGGCGCAGTATTTT. Amino acid sequence: CASSRPPQAQYF. The chain is built from TRBV12-3 or TRBV12-4 and TRBJ2-3; no reliable D call. The V gene lost 6 bases and the J gene lost 10 bases, with 14 bases spanning the gap. CDR3 size: 12 residues.

The CDR3 nucleotides are TGTGCCAGCAGCTTTAGCGGCAGTAGCACTGAAGCTTTCTTT. This encodes CASSFSGSSTEAFF. The rearrangement joins TRBV7-9 to TRBJ1-1; D not resolved. Per the germline V gene, CDR1 is SEHNR and CDR2 is FQNEAQ (reference sequence). Trimming took off 3 bases at V and 4 bases at J, with 12 bases between the two ends. This CDR3 region has 14 residues.

The rearrangement links TRBV5-8 to TRBJ1-2; the D is unclear. The V end lost 2 bases, the J end lost 9 bases, and 11 bases lay between the germline ends. Germline assignment: CDR1 SGHTS and CDR2 YDEGEE. This CDR3 is built from 12 residues. The CDR3 nucleotides are TGTGCCAGCAGCTTTGACAATTTTCGCTACACCTTC. It encodes CASSFDNFRYTF.

The chain combines TRBV4-2 with TRBJ1-6; TRBD1 is a possible D gene (6 bases). This CDR3 is 16 amino acids long. Germline assignment: CDR1 LGHNA and CDR2 YNFKEQ. The V and J ends lost 0 bases and 9 bases respectively, with 15 bases between them. DNA of the CDR3: TGTGCCAGCAGCCAAGACAGGGGTTCATCTGGTTCACCCCTCCACTTT. Protein: CASSQDRGSSGSPLHF.

This sequence joins TRBV3-1 (or the pseudogene TRBV3-2) and TRBJ1-1; D gene unclear. The CDR3 runs 11 residues. V lost 2 bases, J lost 4 bases, and 2 bases lay in between. Germline lookup yields CDR1 LGHDT and CDR2 YNNKEL (reference sequence). CDR3 region: CASSQSTEAFF. The CDR3 nucleotides are TGTGCCAGCAGCCAATCCACTGAAGCTTTCTTT.

The chain employs TRBV18 and TRBJ1-2; TRBD1 is a possible D gene (6 bases). The germline gives CDR1 KGHSH, CDR2 LQKENI. V dropped 2 bases and J dropped 4 bases, with 11 bases sitting between them. The CDR3 has 14 residues. The CDR3 protein is CASSPDGTSYGYTF. The CDR3 bases are TGTGCCAGCTCACCAGACGGGACAAGCTATGGCTACACCTTC.

The J gene is TRBJ1-2, the V gene TRBV4-2; 8 bases are a match to TRBD1. Germline CDR1 LGHNA, CDR2 YNFKEQ. Unmatched junction bases numbered 7, after V lost 2 bases and J lost 8 bases. This CDR3 comprises 14 residues. Here the CDR3 DNA reads TGTGCCAGCAGCCAACCCGGACAGGGACACGGCTACACCTTC. Amino acids: CASSQPGQGHGYTF.

V is TRBV5-1 and J is TRBJ1-6; 8 bases match TRBD1. Unmatched junction bases numbered 8, after V lost 4 bases and J lost 8 bases. From germline, CDR1 is SGHRS and CDR2 YFSETQ. The CDR3 runs to 15 residues. The CDR3 region is CASSLETGVDSPLHF. CDR3 sequence (DNA): TGCGCCAGCAGCCTCGAGACAGGGGTCGATTCACCCCTCCACTTT.

This chain uses TRBV30 with TRBJ1-6; TRBD1 agrees at 10 bases. CDR1 is GTSNPN and CDR2 is SVGIG in the germline V gene (reference sequence). The CDR3 extends over 13 amino acids. Trimming took 5 bases from V and 8 from J; bases not matched to a gene: 3. CDR3 in DNA: TGTGCCTGGTCCGGGACAGGGGATTCACCCCTCCACTTT. As protein: CAWSGTGDSPLHF.

DNA of the CDR3: TGTGCCAGCAGCTCCGGGACAGGGGCAAACTATGGCTACACCTTC. The encoded protein is CASSSGTGANYGYTF. This sequence joins TRBV11-2 and TRBJ1-2; 10 bases fit TRBD1. Germline V gene lookup returns CDR1 SGHAT and CDR2 FQNNGV. There are 15 residues in the CDR3. J was trimmed by 2 bases and V by 4 bases; bases with no gene match: 4.

This clone came up many times. The genes are TRBV4-1 and TRBJ1-1; 7 positions agree with TRBD1. Trimming removed 2 bases from V and 0 bases from J; junction bases left unmatched: 3. Germline V gene lookup returns CDR1 MGHRA and CDR2 YSYEKL. The CDR3 covers 15 residues. DNA of the CDR3: TGCGCCAGCAGCCAATCGGGACAGATGAACACTGAAGCTTTCTTT. Its protein product is CASSQSGQMNTEAFF.

The V and J genes are TRBV29-1 and TRBJ2-3, with a possible D match to TRBD2 (6 bases). V was shortened by 0 bases and J by 0 bases, with 10 bases between the two germline ends. The germline V gene encodes CDR1 SQVTM and CDR2 ANQGSEA. The CDR3 spans 15 residues. The CDR3 region is CSVEDFAGSTDTQYF. CDR3 bases: TGCAGCGTTGAAGATTTTGCGGGGAGCACAGATACGCAGTATTTT.

This chain uses TRBV19 with TRBJ1-1; D might be TRBD1 (6 bases). Deletions cut 2 bases from V and 4 bases from J, with 11 bases between. The CDR3 contains 14 residues. Germline V gene sequence: CDR1 LNHDA, CDR2 SQIVND (reference sequence). CDR3 in amino acids: CASSISGGPTEAFF. CDR3 DNA sequence: TGTGCCAGTAGTATATCCGGGGGCCCCACTGAAGCTTTCTTT.

V is TRBV4-2 and J is TRBJ2-3; D may be TRBD1 (6 bases). Trimming cost V 6 bases and J 6 bases, with 16 bases left between them. The CDR3 runs to 14 residues. Per germline, CDR1 LGHNA and CDR2 YNFKEQ. CDR3 residues: CASSLGGGLDTQYF. The CDR3 nucleotides read TGTGCCAGCAGTCTCGGTGGGGGCTTGGATACGCAGTATTTT.

The CDR3 sequence is CASSFGQNSGANVLTF. The CDR3 DNA reads as TGCGCCAGCAGCTTTGGGCAGAACTCTGGGGCCAACGTCCTGACTTTC. V usage is TRBV5-1 and J usage is TRBJ2-6; no clear D gene. Germline CDR1 reads SGHRS; CDR2 reads YFSETQ. Trimming left V 2 bases short and J 0 bases short, with 9 bases between. The CDR3 is 16 amino acids.